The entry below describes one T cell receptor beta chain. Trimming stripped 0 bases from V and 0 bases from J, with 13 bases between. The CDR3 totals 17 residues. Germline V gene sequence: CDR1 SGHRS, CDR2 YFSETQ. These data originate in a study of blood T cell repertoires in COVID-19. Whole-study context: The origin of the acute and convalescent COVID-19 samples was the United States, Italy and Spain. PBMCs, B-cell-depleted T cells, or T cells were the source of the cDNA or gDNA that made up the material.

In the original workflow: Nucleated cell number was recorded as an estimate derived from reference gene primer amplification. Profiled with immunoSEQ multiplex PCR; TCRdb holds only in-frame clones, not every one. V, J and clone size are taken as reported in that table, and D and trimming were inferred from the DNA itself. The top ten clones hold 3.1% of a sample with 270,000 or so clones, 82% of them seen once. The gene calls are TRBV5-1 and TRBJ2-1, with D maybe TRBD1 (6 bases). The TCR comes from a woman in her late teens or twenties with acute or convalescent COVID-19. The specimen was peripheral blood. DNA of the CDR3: TGCGCCAGCAGCTTGGGGCCGCAGGGGAGCTCCTACAATGAGCAGTTCTTC. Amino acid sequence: CASSLGPQGSSYNEQFF.